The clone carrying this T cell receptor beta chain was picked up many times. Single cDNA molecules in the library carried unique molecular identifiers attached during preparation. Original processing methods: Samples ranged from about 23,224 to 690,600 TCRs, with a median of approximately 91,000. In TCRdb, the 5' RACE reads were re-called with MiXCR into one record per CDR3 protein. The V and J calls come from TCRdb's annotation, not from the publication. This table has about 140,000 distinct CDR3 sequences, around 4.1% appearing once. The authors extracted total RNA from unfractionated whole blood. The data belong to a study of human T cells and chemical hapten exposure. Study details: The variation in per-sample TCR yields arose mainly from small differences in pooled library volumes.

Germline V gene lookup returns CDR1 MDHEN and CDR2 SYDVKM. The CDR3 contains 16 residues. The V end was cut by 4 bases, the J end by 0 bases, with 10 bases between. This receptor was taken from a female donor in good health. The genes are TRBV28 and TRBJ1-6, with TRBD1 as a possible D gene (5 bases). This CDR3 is CASSSRGSSYNSPLHF. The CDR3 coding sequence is TGTGCCAGCAGTTCGCGGGGGAGCTCCTATAATTCACCCCTCCACTTT.